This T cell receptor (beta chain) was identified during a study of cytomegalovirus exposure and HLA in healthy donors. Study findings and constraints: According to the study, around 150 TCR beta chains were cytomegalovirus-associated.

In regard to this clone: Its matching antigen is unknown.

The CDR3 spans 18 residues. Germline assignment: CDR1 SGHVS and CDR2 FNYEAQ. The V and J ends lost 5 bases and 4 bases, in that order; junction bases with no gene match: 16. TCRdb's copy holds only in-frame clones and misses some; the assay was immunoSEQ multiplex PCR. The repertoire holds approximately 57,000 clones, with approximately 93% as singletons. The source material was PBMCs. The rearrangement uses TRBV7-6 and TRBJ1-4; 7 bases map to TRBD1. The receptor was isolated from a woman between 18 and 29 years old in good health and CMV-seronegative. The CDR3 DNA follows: TGTGCCAGCAGCCGTGAACTCGGAACGGGACAGTATAATGAAAAACTGTTTTTT. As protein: CASSRELGTGQYNEKLFF.